This record covers a single T cell receptor (beta chain). As yet, its antigen is unknown. This CDR3 region has 13 residues. Looked up from germline, CDR1 is MDHEN and CDR2 is SYDVKM. V was pared by 7 bases and J by 8 bases, with 17 bases between. Assay: immunoSEQ multiplex PCR; the TCRdb copy retains only in-frame clones and omits some. The sample holds some 470,000 clones, less than 80% seen once. The data originate from a study of shared clonotypes between healthy human individuals. Overall study findings and caveats: The authors sampled blood alone, and tissue repertoires likely differ. The represented genetic and exposure-history diversity was limited by the small number of donors.

All donors qualified as healthy HIV-negative adults and had experienced no recent acute infections or vaccinations. Material: PBMCs. This rearrangement joins TRBV28 to TRBJ1-1; the D gene is possibly TRBD1 (6 bases). The TCR comes from a woman aged 40 to 49 in good health. Some clones in this sample may be carry-over from other donors' samples. The CDR3 bases are TGTGCCAGCATCTTGGGGGGGCGCCGGGAAGCTTTCTTT. Its protein product is CASILGGRREAFF.